Sequencing of this T cell receptor beta chain was carried out in a study of blood T cell repertoires in COVID-19. For the study at large: Sources were T cells, B-cell-depleted T cells, or PBMCs; the material itself was cDNA or gDNA.

The germline gives CDR1 SGHTA, CDR2 FQGNSA. This CDR3 is 12 amino acids long. With 5 bases clipped from V and 7 bases from J, the junction kept 2 bases outside the gene matches. This table comes from immunoSEQ multiplex PCR, and its TCRdb copy is limited to in-frame clones, with some not included. The sample has roughly 180,000 clones, about 88% seen once. Sequenced input: peripheral blood. The genes are TRBV7-2 and TRBJ1-2, with 9 bases lining up with TRBD1. The clonotype originates from a man in his 70s with active or convalescent COVID-19. The CDR3 loop reads CASSMDRGGYTF. DNA of the CDR3: TGTGCCAGCAGCATGGACAGGGGTGGCTACACCTTC.